This TCR beta chain was obtained from a study of T cell responses to AZD1222 COVID-19 vaccine. Study-level findings and limits: Reportedly, nearly half the spike-specific TCRs target unmutated variant regions. The donors showed a predominance of white British ancestry and of females, with possible underestimation of clonal diversity.

Sequencing was performed with immunoSEQ multiplex PCR; in TCRdb, only in-frame clones are kept and a portion is missing. The sample lists 120,000 to 150,000 clones, approximately 90% seen once, with about 4.8% in the top ten. Note on this clone: Its antigen is currently unknown.

The CDR3 length is 15 residues. Germline lookup yields CDR1 MGHRA and CDR2 YSYEKL. The germline V and J ends were trimmed by 4 bases and 6 bases, with 17 bases remaining between them. This receptor was obtained from an adult in good health. Source: peripheral blood, taken on day 0 of AZD1222 vaccination. The chain links TRBV4-1 to TRBJ2-3; tentatively, D is TRBD1 (6 bases). DNA of the CDR3: TGCGCCAGCAGCCCTTGGCACAGGGTCGGGGATACGCAGTATTTT. Translated, it gives CASSPWHRVGDTQYF.